The 3 T cell receptor beta chains below were found in one sample sequenced in a study of T cells in Graves' hyperthyroidism and ophthalmopathy. RNA transcripts yielded amplified TCR beta CDR3 regions. TCR CDR3 underwent first-round RT-PCR with the HTBI primer set. TCRdb ran MiXCR on the multiplex PCR reads and lists one entry per CDR3 protein. Of hundreds of thousands of distinct CDR3 sequences detected, about two fifths appear once; the ten largest clones hold 7.5% to 9.5%. Sample: blood. Every receptor here comes from a man between 18 and 29 years old with Graves' hyperthyroidism.

The chain joins TRBV6-5 to TRBJ2-7; D is ambiguous. Germline CDR1 and CDR2: MNHEY and SVGAGI. The V end lost 8 bases, the J end lost 7 bases, and 12 bases lay between the germline ends. The CDR3 totals 11 residues. CDR3 nucleotides: TGTGCCAGCCGTGCAGTCCGGGAGCAGTACTTC. It encodes CASRAVREQYF.

This clonotype came up many times. The V gene is TRBV20-1, the J gene TRBJ1-5; the match to TRBD1 covers 12 bases. V shed 5 bases, J shed 5 bases, and the junction held 1 base outside the gene matches. From germline, CDR1 is DFQATT and CDR2 SNEGSKA (reference sequence). The CDR3 is 13 amino acids. The CDR3 nucleotides are TGCAGTGCTCGGGACAGGGGGCATCAGCCCCAGCATTTT. Protein: CSARDRGHQPQHF.

V is TRBV6-5 and J is TRBJ1-5; D unresolved. The CDR3 contains 13 residues. The germline V and J ends were trimmed by 2 bases and 7 bases, with 9 bases remaining between them. Germline CDR1 MNHEY, CDR2 SVGAGI. CDR3 in DNA: TGTGCCAGCAGTTACCTGTCGGGGCAGCCCCAGCATTTT. Translated: CASSYLSGQPQHF.